One TCR beta chain is described in this entry. A multiplex PCR was run with 60 Vbeta primers and 13 Jbeta primers. Measured with immunoSEQ multiplex PCR; TCRdb has only the in-frame clones, and not every one. The sample has about 130,000 clones, 70% to 75% seen once. The V gene lost 5 bases and the J gene lost 10 bases, with 15 bases spanning the gap. CDR1 is MDHEN and CDR2 is SYDVKM in the germline V gene. The CDR3 extends over 14 amino acids. This sample is part of a study of cytomegalovirus exposure and HLA in healthy donors. The V and J genes are TRBV28 and TRBJ1-6, with D possibly matching TRBD1 (5 bases). The sequenced sample consisted of PBMCs. This receptor was obtained from a male donor in good health and CMV-seronegative. As DNA, the CDR3 is TGTGCCAGCAGTCCCCCAGGGTTTAGGTCACCCCTCCACTTT. This translates into CASSPPGFRSPLHF.